The clone carrying this T cell receptor (beta chain) was seen many times. Its antigen remains unknown. This entry comes from a study of T cell repertoires in cytomegalovirus infection. Across the study: Both a matching HLA type and CMV infection were indicated by public TCR beta signatures.

The study's findings and limits: Ex vivo responses were dominated by HLA-C-restricted CMV-specific TCR beta clonotypes. Individuals carrying CMV plus the relevant HLA were identified by cumulative frequency of public TCR beta families.

MiXCR was run by TCRdb on the reads, yielding one entry per CDR3 protein. The profile shows 400,000 to 550,000 distinct CDR3 sequences, around 11% of them singletons. Sequencing was carried out using PBMCs. The TCR sequence derives from a human donor in good health (CMV status not recorded). Some clones in this sample may be carry-over from other donors' samples.

CDR3 bases: TGTGCCAGCAGCCCCAACGAGGGCCTAGGGGATGGCTACACCTTC. Amino acid sequence: CASSPNEGLGDGYTF. The chain is built from TRBV7-9 and TRBJ1-2, with a possible D match to TRBD1 (5 bases). This CDR3 comprises 15 residues. Germline CDR1 reads SEHNR; CDR2 reads FQNEAQ (reference sequence). The V and J ends lost 5 bases and 6 bases respectively, with 19 bases between them.